Given below is one T cell receptor (beta chain) in context. This specimen belongs to a study of blood T cell repertoires in COVID-19. Profiled with immunoSEQ multiplex PCR; TCRdb holds only in-frame clones, not every one. The sample has 97,000 or so clones, 70% to 90% seen once; the top ten hold over 2%. This CDR3 comprises 15 residues. Trimming removed 6 bases from V and 3 bases from J; junction bases left unmatched: 4. CDR1 SGHRS and CDR2 YFSETQ come from the germline V gene. The chain couples TRBV5-1 to TRBJ2-1; 12 bases align to TRBD2. This receptor was identified in a man aged 50 or older with active COVID-19. Sample: peripheral blood. In DNA form, the CDR3 reads TGCGCCAGCATTCGGACTAGCGGGAACTACAATGAGCAGTTCTTC. This sequence encodes CASIRTSGNYNEQFF.